The 26 T cell receptor beta chains given below trace back to one sample, sequenced in a study of CXCR3-negative and CXCR3-positive naive CD8 T cells. Study-wide points: Compared with CXCR3-negative naive cells, CXCR3-positive naive cells showed more hydrophobic TRB CDR3s.

Antigens for these TCRs are unknown. 5' RACE that incorporated UMI labels was used to prepare the TRB cDNA libraries. One entry per CDR3 protein, without DNA, is what TCRdb gives after re-calling the 5' RACE reads. Its clone listing holds 150,000 or so distinct CDR3 sequences. Sequenced input: naive CXCR3+ CD8+ T cells from blood. Specified subset: CD45RO-CCR7+CD27+CD95- naive CD8+ T cells expressing CXCR3 (TNR3+). The source is a human donor in good health. Some clones in this sample may be carry-over from other donors' samples.

The chain has TRBV24-1 and TRBJ2-2; TCRdb gives TRBD1 as the D gene, but with no DNA this cannot be confirmed. The CDR3 runs to 14 residues. Per germline, CDR1 KGHDR and CDR2 SFDVKD. The chain's CDR3 is CAISDGTWPGELFF.

The gene calls are TRBV3-1 and TRBJ2-5; TCRdb lists TRBD1, though no DNA is available to test this call. From germline, CDR1 is LGHDT and CDR2 YNNKEL (reference sequence). The CDR3 is 17 amino acids. The CDR3 here is CASSYRPQGGRQETQYF.

V and J are TRBV12-3 or TRBV12-4 and TRBJ2-1; TCRdb picks TRBD2, but there is no DNA to check that call. This CDR3 is 15 amino acids long. CDR3 protein: CASSVGTSGNNEQFF.

V and J are TRBV14 and TRBJ2-4. The CDR3 extends over 16 amino acids. Germline loops: CDR1 SGHDN, CDR2 FVKESK. CDR3 amino acids: CASSQAKGLAKNIQYF.

The gene calls are TRBV15 and TRBJ2-7; TCRdb's D gene call, TRBD2, goes unchecked for lack of DNA. There are 13 residues in the CDR3. Germline V gene sequence: CDR1 LNHNV, CDR2 YYDKDF (reference sequence). CDR3 amino acids: CATSRGERAEQYF.

The V gene is TRBV29-1, the J gene TRBJ2-7; the TCRdb call, TRBD1, lacks DNA for checking. CDR3 length equals 13 residues. The germline V gene encodes CDR1 SQVTM and CDR2 ANQGSEA. The CDR3 protein is CSVEPGQGSEQYF.

CDR3 loop: CASSIGLYQETQYF. This sequence joins TRBV5-8 and TRBJ2-5. From germline, CDR1 is SGHTS and CDR2 YDEGEE. There are 14 residues in the CDR3.

The CDR3 sequence: CASSQRTRGIYYNEQFF. This chain joins TRBV3-1 and TRBJ2-1; TCRdb lists TRBD2, though no DNA is available to test this call. Germline CDR1 reads LGHDT; CDR2 reads YNNKEL (reference sequence). The CDR3 runs to 17 residues.

This rearrangement joins TRBV19 to TRBJ2-1; TCRdb lists TRBD2, though no DNA is available to test this call. Per the germline V gene, CDR1 is LNHDA and CDR2 is SQIVND (reference sequence). The CDR3 has 19 amino acids. The chain's CDR3 is CASSIISGTSGGLYNEQFF.

The chain joins TRBV5-1 to TRBJ1-5. CDR1 is SGHRS and CDR2 is YFSETQ in the germline V gene. The length of the CDR3 is 15 residues. CDR3 residues: CASSLEGSLGQPQHF.

V usage is TRBV7-6 and J usage is TRBJ1-1. This CDR3 region has 14 residues. Germline assignment: CDR1 SGHVS and CDR2 FNYEAQ. This CDR3 reads CASSLARLNTEAFF.

The rearrangement joins TRBV13 to TRBJ1-5. CDR1 PRHDT and CDR2 FYEKMQ come from the germline V gene (reference sequence). There are 14 residues in the CDR3. CDR3 region: CASSLGQASQPQHF.

J is TRBJ2-2 and V is TRBV5-1; no DNA is available, so the TRBD2 call from TCRdb remains unchecked. CDR3 length equals 15 residues. Germline V gene sequence: CDR1 SGHRS, CDR2 YFSETQ. The chain's CDR3 is CASSLGSRDTGELFF.

This chain joins TRBV10-3 and TRBJ2-7; TCRdb designates TRBD2, a call that cannot be tested without DNA. Looked up from germline, CDR1 is ENHRY and CDR2 is SYGVKD. The CDR3 totals 18 residues. CDR3 loop: CAISVSLLAGEFPHEQYF.

The chain combines TRBV28 with TRBJ1-6. The CDR3 has 13 amino acids. Germline-derived CDR1 and CDR2 are MDHEN and SYDVKM. The CDR3 loop reads CASSLSAASPLHF.

The chain has TRBV6-2 or TRBV6-3 and TRBJ2-7; TCRdb gives TRBD1 as the D gene, but with no DNA this cannot be confirmed. CDR3 length: 14 amino acids. The germline gives CDR1 MNHEY, CDR2 SVGEGT. CDR3 sequence: CASSYGGTTTEQYF.

This chain connects TRBV19 to TRBJ1-1; TCRdb returns TRBD1, unconfirmable since there is no DNA. The CDR3 runs to 13 residues. CDR1 is LNHDA, CDR2 SQIVND, per germline (reference sequence). CDR3 protein: CASSIAGYTEAFF.

CDR3 protein: CASSSAGQGITTMDTEAFF. The gene calls are TRBV6-2 or TRBV6-3 and TRBJ1-1; absent DNA, TCRdb's TRBD1 call cannot be checked. The CDR3 length is 19 residues. Germline V lookup: CDR1 MNHEY, CDR2 SVGEGT.

The chain combines TRBV7-3 with TRBJ2-7; TCRdb names TRBD2, which stays unverified in the absence of DNA. The CDR3 extends over 19 amino acids. The germline V gene encodes CDR1 SGHTA and CDR2 FQGTGA. CDR3 protein: CASSLGFNLRAVPSYEQYF.

The V gene is TRBV5-1, the J gene TRBJ2-1. The CDR3 spans 14 residues. Per the germline V gene, CDR1 is SGHRS and CDR2 is YFSETQ. The chain's CDR3 is CASSLTESYNEQFF. Combining the CDR3 with reference TRBV5-1 and TRBJ2-1 gives the whole variable domain KAGVTQTPRYLIKTRGQQVTLSCSPISGHRSVSWYQQTPGQGLQFLFEYFSETQRNKGNFPGRFSGRQFSNSRSEMNVSTLELGDSALYLCASSLTESYNEQFFGPGTRLTVL.

The rearrangement uses TRBV29-1 and TRBJ2-5; checking the TCRdb D call of TRBD1 is not possible without DNA. The germline V gene has CDR1 SQVTM and CDR2 ANQGSEA. This CDR3 has 14 residues. The CDR3 sequence: CSVGQGGIGETQYF.

The V gene is TRBV20-1, the J gene TRBJ2-3; TCRdb's D call of TRBD2 is untestable without DNA. The CDR3 loop spans 14 amino acids. The V gene's germline CDR1 is DFQATT and CDR2 SNEGSKA (reference sequence). This CDR3 reads CSAPPGLAVDTQYF.

The chain uses TRBV12-3 or TRBV12-4 and TRBJ2-5. This CDR3 is built from 15 residues. CDR3 residues: CASSLVAGVQETQYF.

This chain links TRBV6-9 with TRBJ2-7; with no DNA, the TCRdb D assignment of TRBD1 cannot be verified. Germline CDR1 and CDR2: MNHGY and SVAAGI. CDR3 length equals 14 residues. CDR3 residues: CASSCRSPLYEQYF.

The chain combines TRBV12-3 or TRBV12-4 with TRBJ1-2. This CDR3 has 14 residues. The CDR3 loop is CASSPRPANYGYTF.

This chain uses TRBV29-1 with TRBJ2-7; the TCRdb D gene call, TRBD2, has no DNA to confirm it. This CDR3 spans 15 amino acids. The V gene's germline CDR1 is SQVTM and CDR2 ANQGSEA. This CDR3 is CSVEVSGSSGYEQYF.